The 26 T cell receptor beta chains below all came from one sample that was sequenced in a study of cytomegalovirus exposure and HLA in healthy donors. PCR primers comprised 60 Vbeta and 13 Jbeta primers. The method was immunoSEQ multiplex PCR; TCRdb's version includes in-frame clones alone and lacks a portion of them. The sample includes around 120,000 clones, 70% to 75% of them seen just once. The sequenced sample was PBMCs. Receptors were obtained from a woman in her thirties or forties in good health and CMV-seronegative.

The rearrangement links TRBV5-1 to TRBJ2-1; no reliable D call. The CDR3 length is 14 residues. The V and J ends lost 8 bases and 1 base respectively, with 13 bases between them. Germline CDR1 SGHRS, CDR2 YFSETQ. The CDR3 sequence: CARQTLHSYNEQFF. The CDR3 nucleotides read TGCGCCAGGCAGACTCTCCATTCCTACAATGAGCAGTTCTTC. Full variable domain (remainder filled in from reference TRBV5-1 and TRBJ2-1): KAGVTQTPRYLIKTRGQQVTLSCSPISGHRSVSWYQQTPGQGLQFLFEYFSETQRNKGNFPGRFSGRQFSNSRSEMNVSTLELGDSALYLCARQTLHSYNEQFFGPGTRLTVL.

The chain uses TRBV30 and TRBJ2-3; possibly TRBD2 for D (7 bases). Trimming cost V 2 bases and J 2 bases, with 14 bases left between them. The CDR3 contains 15 residues. Per germline, CDR1 GTSNPN and CDR2 SVGIG (reference sequence). The CDR3 DNA sequence: TGTGCCTGGAGTTTCGGCGGGGGCCTCACAGATACGCAGTATTTT. Translating it yields CAWSFGGGLTDTQYF.

V usage is TRBV6-1 and J usage is TRBJ2-3, with TRBD2 identical over 11 bases. The CDR3 sequence is 15 residues long. CDR1 and CDR2 (germline): MNHNS, SASEGT. The J segment lost 0 bases and the V segment lost 7 bases, leaving 3 bases of the junction unmatched. The CDR3 DNA sequence: TGTGCCAGCAAAAGGACTAGCGGGAGCACAGATACGCAGTATTTT. This encodes CASKRTSGSTDTQYF.

The gene calls are TRBV5-4 and TRBJ1-2; a possible D gene is TRBD1 (6 bases). Trimming left V 4 bases short and J 8 bases short, with 12 bases between. CDR3 size: 12 residues. Per the germline V gene, CDR1 is SGHNT and CDR2 is YYREEE (reference sequence). Here the CDR3 DNA reads TGTGCCAGCAGCCCGAGGGACAAGGGCTACACCTTC. Its protein product is CASSPRDKGYTF.

V usage is TRBV10-3 and J usage is TRBJ1-4; D unresolved. Germline CDR1 and CDR2: ENHRY and SYGVKD. V was cut by 8 bases and J by 3 bases, with 7 bases left in between. The CDR3 covers 12 residues. The chain's CDR3 is CAIGGSNEKLFF. CDR3 sequence (DNA): TGTGCCATCGGAGGGTCTAATGAAAAACTGTTTTTT.

This rearrangement joins TRBV7-2 to TRBJ2-1; TRBD2 matches 11 bases. The trim removed 5 bases at V and 9 bases at J, leaving 12 bases unmatched. Germline CDR1 is SGHTA and CDR2 is FQGNSA. This CDR3 spans 16 amino acids. CDR3 in DNA: TGTGCCAGCAGCGTTCTAGCGGGGGGCGACCCAGCTGAGCAGTTCTTC. Translated: CASSVLAGGDPAEQFF.

The genes are TRBV10-2 and TRBJ2-3; D may be TRBD1 (6 bases). Trimming stripped 0 bases from V and 3 bases from J, with 10 bases between. CDR3 length: 15 residues. CDR1 is WSHSY and CDR2 is SAAADI in the germline V gene. The CDR3 sequence is CASSESQGKTDTQYF. The DNA of the CDR3 is TGCGCCAGCAGTGAGTCGCAGGGGAAGACAGATACGCAGTATTTT.

The chain combines TRBV18 with TRBJ1-1; a possible D gene is TRBD1 (6 bases). CDR1 and CDR2 from the germline V gene are KGHSH and LQKENI. V gave up 5 bases and J gave up 0 bases, with 13 bases separating them. CDR3 size: 15 residues. The CDR3 spells CASSFEGGMNTEAFF. The CDR3 DNA is TGTGCCAGCTCATTTGAAGGGGGTATGAACACTGAAGCTTTCTTT.

The genes are TRBV7-2 and TRBJ2-1; 7 positions match TRBD1. CDR3 length: 15 amino acids. After removal of 5 bases from V and 5 bases from J, the junction contained 9 bases not matched to a gene. Germline V gene data show CDR1 as SGHTA and CDR2 as FQGNSA. The CDR3 nucleotides read TGTGCCAGCAGCCTACCCGGGACAGCAAACAATGAGCAGTTCTTC. Translating gives CASSLPGTANNEQFF. Drawing the rest from reference TRBV7-2 and TRBJ2-1, the complete variable domain is GAGVSQSPSNKVTEKGKDVELRCDPISGHTALYWYRQSLGQGLEFLIYFQGNSAPDKSGLPSDRFSAERTGGSVSTLTIQRTQQEDSAVYLCASSLPGTANNEQFFGPGTRLTVL.

Turning to this clone: A junction boundary mismatches the germline segment, possibly from a read error. The chain combines TRBV7-9 with TRBJ1-5; D remains unclear. The CDR3 is 13 amino acids. CDR1 is SEHNR, CDR2 FQNEAQ, per germline (reference sequence). CDR3 DNA: TGTTCCAGCAGCGGAGGGAGCAATCAGCCCCAGCATTTT. It yields the protein CSSSGGSNQPQHF.

This clone was recorded once. J is TRBJ2-3 and V is TRBV7-3; tentative D call: TRBD1 (6 bases). This CDR3 region has 15 residues. Germline loops: CDR1 SGHTA, CDR2 FQGTGA. Trimming shortened V by 4 bases and J by 2 bases, and 13 bases separated the two germline ends. Written as DNA, the CDR3 is TGTGCCAGCAGCTCAGGGGCTAGCCTCACAGATACGCAGTATTTT. Its translation is CASSSGASLTDTQYF.

V is TRBV27 and J is TRBJ1-5; 7 nucleotides align to TRBD1. Germline V lookup: CDR1 MNHEY, CDR2 SMNVEV (reference sequence). The CDR3 is made up of 15 amino acids. V was pared by 3 bases and J by 1 base, with 3 bases of the junction left unmatched. The CDR3 protein is CASSFGQESNQPQHF. CDR3 DNA sequence: TGTGCCAGCAGTTTTGGACAGGAGAGCAATCAGCCCCAGCATTTT.

This clone was recorded once. CDR3 amino acids: CASSSRQGWDGYTF. The CDR3 nucleotides are TGTGCCAGCAGTTCCAGACAGGGGTGGGATGGCTACACCTTC. V usage is TRBV27 and J usage is TRBJ1-2, with 8 positions matching TRBD1. Trimming took 4 bases from V and 6 from J; bases not matched to a gene: 7. The CDR3 runs to 14 residues. CDR1 and CDR2 from the germline V gene are MNHEY and SMNVEV (reference sequence).

The chain employs TRBV6-1 and TRBJ1-2; the D is unclear. The germline gives CDR1 MNHNS, CDR2 SASEGT. The ends were cut back, 4 bases at V and 6 bases at J, with 15 bases in the middle. The CDR3 contains 14 residues. The CDR3 sequence is CASSVTGSKDGYTF. The CDR3 DNA is TGTGCCAGCAGTGTCACCGGGTCAAAGGATGGCTACACCTTC.

The rearrangement joins TRBV7-9 to TRBJ1-1; 8 bases are a match to TRBD1. The CDR3 loop spans 15 amino acids. V was pared by 4 bases and J by 2 bases, with 6 bases of the junction left unmatched. The germline V gene encodes CDR1 SEHNR and CDR2 FQNEAQ (reference sequence). The CDR3 here is CASSSDRGLNTEAFF. In nucleotides, the CDR3 is TGTGCCAGCAGCTCAGACAGGGGCCTAAACACTGAAGCTTTCTTT.

The chain combines TRBV25-1 with TRBJ1-2, with D possibly TRBD1 on 5 matching bases. Trimming took off 1 base at V and 6 bases at J, with 15 bases between the two ends. CDR1 MGHDK and CDR2 SYGVNS come from the germline V gene. The CDR3 consists of 15 residues. The DNA for the CDR3 is TGTGCCAGCAGTGAATTAAGGGGATTACCAGATGGCTACACCTTC. This translates into CASSELRGLPDGYTF.

The chain is built from TRBV7-3 and TRBJ2-5, with 8 positions matching TRBD1. The CDR3 consists of 16 residues. V shed 1 base and J 2 bases; nucleotides not matched to a gene: 6. Germline V gene sequence: CDR1 SGHTA, CDR2 FQGTGA. The CDR3 region has the DNA TGTGCCAGCAGCTTAAGCGGACAGGGTTATCAAGAGACCCAGTACTTC. Translated, it gives CASSLSGQGYQETQYF. Looking up the rest from reference TRBV7-3 and TRBJ2-5 gives the full variable domain: GAGVSQTPSNKVTEKGKYVELRCDPISGHTALYWYRQSLGQGPEFLIYFQGTGAADDSGLPNDRFFAVRPEGSVSTLKIQRTERGDSAVYLCASSLSGQGYQETQYFGPGTRLLVL.

This clone was picked up a small number of times. Written as DNA, the CDR3 is TGTGCCACCCGACTCCTCTCTGGAAACACCATATATTTT. Amino acid sequence: CATRLLSGNTIYF. V is TRBV5-6 and J is TRBJ1-3; no clear D gene. This CDR3 is built from 13 residues. Germline CDR1 is SGHDT and CDR2 is YYEEEE. V lost 9 bases and J 0 bases, leaving 10 bases between the germline ends.

The rearrangement uses TRBV2 and TRBJ2-7; no clear D gene. The ends were cut back, 7 bases at V and 3 bases at J, with 10 bases in the middle. Germline CDR1 is SNHLY and CDR2 is FYNNEI. The CDR3 has 12 residues. The CDR3 bases are TGTGCCAGCACTCCGACAAGCTACGAGCAGTACTTC. Its protein product is CASTPTSYEQYF. The whole variable domain, remainder taken from reference TRBV2 and TRBJ2-7, is EPEVTQTPSHQVTQMGQEVILRCVPISNHLYFYWYRQILGQKVEFLVSFYNNEISEKSEIFDDQFSVERPDGSNFTLKIRSTKLEDSAMYFCASTPTSYEQYFGPGTRLTVT.

V and J are TRBV7-2 and TRBJ2-2, with 11 positions matching TRBD2. Germline V gene sequence: CDR1 SGHTA, CDR2 FQGNSA. Trimming cost V 1 base and J 1 base; bases outside gene matches: 5. The CDR3 has 18 amino acids. In DNA form, the CDR3 reads TGTGCCAGCAGCTTAGGGCGACTAGCGGGGCGGAACACCGGGGAGCTGTTTTTT. It encodes CASSLGRLAGRNTGELFF.

The chain has TRBV30 and TRBJ1-4; no reliable D call. The CDR3 has 12 amino acids. V was trimmed by 5 bases and J by 6 bases, leaving 10 bases between them. Germline loops: CDR1 GTSNPN, CDR2 SVGIG (reference sequence). This CDR3 is CAWEGADEKLFF. The CDR3 DNA reads TGTGCCTGGGAAGGCGCGGATGAAAAACTGTTTTTT.

V gene TRBV11-2 combines with J gene TRBJ2-7; D perhaps matches TRBD2 (7 bases). Germline CDR1 and CDR2: SGHAT and FQNNGV. The CDR3 covers 15 residues. V was shortened by 5 bases and J by 4 bases, with 18 bases between the two germline ends. Here the CDR3 reads CASSPGAGAAYEQYF. The CDR3 DNA reads TGTGCCAGCAGCCCGGGGGCGGGGGCCGCATACGAGCAGTACTTC. Combining the CDR3 with reference TRBV11-2 and TRBJ2-7 gives the whole variable domain EAGVAQSPRYKIIEKRQSVAFWCNPISGHATLYWYQQILGQGPKLLIQFQNNGVVDDSQLPKDRFSAERLKGVDSTLKIQPAKLEDSAVYLCASSPGAGAAYEQYFGPGTRLTVT.

The rearrangement joins TRBV2 to TRBJ2-2; D unresolved. This CDR3 comprises 14 residues. Trimming took 8 bases from V and 2 from J, leaving 12 bases between them. Germline CDR1 SNHLY, CDR2 FYNNEI. The CDR3 DNA reads as TGTGCCAGCCAGACGATACTAAACACCGGGGAGCTGTTTTTT. This encodes CASQTILNTGELFF.

As for this clone: Other nucleotide sequences from this sample produce the same CDR3. This chain connects TRBV7-2 to TRBJ1-2, with TRBD1 as a possible D gene (5 bases). Germline assignment: CDR1 SGHTA and CDR2 FQGNSA. This CDR3 contains 14 residues. V dropped 0 bases and J dropped 3 bases, with 8 bases sitting between them. The CDR3 DNA reads TGTGCCAGCAGCTTAGCGCGGGACGACTATGGCTACACCTTC. Its protein is CASSLARDDYGYTF.

The rearrangement uses TRBV9 and TRBJ1-1; D is undetermined. With 4 bases removed from V and 2 bases from J, the gap between germline ends came to 9 bases. Germline CDR1 SGDLS, CDR2 YYNGEE. The CDR3 is 13 residues long. The CDR3 DNA reads TGTGCCAGCAGCCCCAACTACAACACTGAAGCTTTCTTT. This encodes CASSPNYNTEAFF.

The gene calls are TRBV11-2 and TRBJ1-6; unclear D gene. The germline CDR1 and CDR2 sequences are SGHAT and FQNNGV. Deletions cut 5 bases from V and 6 bases from J, with 17 bases between. CDR3 length: 16 residues. The DNA for the CDR3 is TGTGCCAGCAGCCTACCCCCTTCACGGGTTAATTCACCCCTCCACTTT. This sequence encodes CASSLPPSRVNSPLHF.